Below, 5 T cell receptor beta chains from the same sample are listed, as sequenced in a study of CD8+ T cells in alopecia areata. Extraction of RNA preceded its reverse transcription into cDNA, which served as the sequencing template. Libraries were prepared by immunoSEQ multiplex PCR; TCRdb keeps only in-frame clonotypes and omits some of them. The sample includes about 100,000 clones, 45% to 60% of them seen just once. Material: NKG2D-low CD8+ T cells sorted from blood. These receptors came from a human donor with alopecia areata.

This chain uses TRBV6-5 with TRBJ2-1, with 8 bases fitting TRBD1. The CDR3 spans 14 residues. Unmatched junction bases numbered 6, after V lost 4 bases and J lost 7 bases. Germline V CDR1 and CDR2: MNHEY, SVGAGI. Here the CDR3 reads CASSWGQAANEQFF. CDR3 DNA: TGTGCCAGCAGTTGGGGACAGGCCGCGAATGAGCAGTTCTTC.

The chain carries TRBV5-1 and TRBJ1-1; 10 nucleotides align to TRBD1. This CDR3 contains 15 residues. Trimming at V came to 3 bases and at J to 11 bases, leaving 13 bases not matched to a gene. Germline CDR1 SGHRS, CDR2 YFSETQ. CDR3 residues: CASSSSGTGARRAFF. In DNA form, the CDR3 reads TGCGCCAGCAGCTCCTCCGGGACAGGGGCTCGGAGGGCTTTCTTT.

V is TRBV2 and J is TRBJ2-6; D might be TRBD1 (6 bases). The CDR3 consists of 16 residues. Germline assignment: CDR1 SNHLY and CDR2 FYNNEI. Trimming took 5 bases from V and 0 from J, leaving 11 bases between them. The DNA of the CDR3 is TGTGCCAGCAGTTGGACAGATGCCTCTGGGGCCAACGTCCTGACTTTC. Amino acids: CASSWTDASGANVLTF.

The CDR3: CSVPEGGGQYF. Here the CDR3 DNA reads TGCAGCGTTCCAGAAGGGGGTGGGCAGTACTTC. The V gene is TRBV29-1, the J gene TRBJ2-7, with D maybe TRBD1 (6 bases). The CDR3 extends over 11 amino acids. Trimming stripped 5 bases from V and 9 bases from J, with 14 bases between. Germline CDR1 SQVTM, CDR2 ANQGSEA.

In its sample, this clone was seen a few times. This rearrangement joins TRBV7-9 to TRBJ2-7, with a weak D call TRBD1 (5 bases). V was clipped by 5 bases and J by 5 bases, with 16 bases between them. The germline V gene encodes CDR1 SEHNR and CDR2 FQNEAQ (reference sequence). This CDR3 comprises 14 residues. CDR3 region: CASSPPGRVHEQYF. For the CDR3, the DNA is TGTGCCAGCAGCCCACCAGGCAGGGTCCACGAGCAGTACTTC.